A selection of T cell receptor beta chains follows, all from one sample in a study of T cell changes during pregnancy in multiple sclerosis. TCRdb's table, derived via immunoSEQ multiplex PCR, lists solely in-frame clones and lacks some. This sample carries around 40,000 clones, around 92% of them seen once, and the ten largest clones take 0.78%. Sequenced here: CD4+ T cells from peripheral blood mononuclear cells, sampled in the third trimester of pregnancy. The receptors stem from a female donor with multiple sclerosis, enrolled in a pregnancy study. Each CDR3 is given with its conserved first and last residue. Each record gives: CDR3 protein, CDR3 DNA, V gene, D gene, clone size, J gene. A D gene is named only where the DNA matches it firmly. Where a row states a size, it is once, few, many or the class of an expanded clone; other rows omit it.

CASSFTGVPGELFF	TGCGCCAGCAGCTTTACGGGGGTTCCCGGGGAGCTGTTTTTT	TRBV5-1	NA	NA	TRBJ2-2
CASSLLASQETQYF	TGCGCCAGCAGCCTCCTAGCGAGCCAAGAGACCCAGTACTTC	TRBV5-1	NA	NA	TRBJ2-5
CASSLVPYNTDTQYF	TGTGCCAGCAGCTTGGTACCTTACAACACAGATACGCAGTATTTT	TRBV5-5	NA	NA	TRBJ2-3
CASSPDTRSAYEQYF	TGTGCCAGTAGTCCGGACACGCGCAGTGCCTACGAGCAGTACTTC	TRBV19	NA	once	TRBJ2-7
CASSDVTKNTGELFF	TGTGCCAGCAGTGATGTGACAAAGAACACCGGGGAGCTGTTTTTT	TRBV25-1	NA	NA	TRBJ2-2
CASSLSGGGTGDTQYF	TGTGCCAGCAGCTTAAGTGGCGGCGGGACGGGAGATACGCAGTATTTT	TRBV7-3	NA	NA	TRBJ2-3
CASSQQGQATYEQYF	TGCGCCAGCAGCCAACAGGGACAGGCTACCTACGAGCAGTACTTC	TRBV4-1	TRBD1	once	TRBJ2-7
CASIPEGVPYEQYF	TGCGCCAGCATTCCTGAGGGTGTCCCCTACGAGCAGTACTTC	TRBV10-2	NA	NA	TRBJ2-7
CASSGTDSGNTIYF	TGTGCCAGCTCAGGTACAGACTCTGGAAACACCATATATTTT	TRBV18	NA	NA	TRBJ1-3
CASSEGQNFQPQHF	TGTGCCAGCAGTGAAGGGCAGAATTTTCAGCCCCAGCATTTT	TRBV2	NA	few	TRBJ1-5
CASSRGTGTPVGTQYF	TGCGCCAGCAGCCGGGGAACCGGGACTCCCGTCGGGACCCAGTACTTC	TRBV4-1	NA	NA	TRBJ2-5
CASSPGGYYEQYF	TGTGCCAGCAGCCCAGGGGGATACTACGAGCAGTACTTC	TRBV11-3	TRBD1	NA	TRBJ2-7
CASSLEGQADTQYF	TGTGCCAGCAGCTTAGAGGGACAGGCAGATACGCAGTATTTT	TRBV7-9	TRBD1	NA	TRBJ2-3
CASSQGTAGGPSYEQYF	TGTGCCAGTAGCCAAGGAACAGCGGGAGGGCCGTCCTACGAGCAGTACTTC	TRBV4-2	TRBD2	NA	TRBJ2-7
CASSLGGVRPADYEQYF	TGTGCCAGCAGCTTGGGAGGAGTCCGTCCAGCCGACTACGAGCAGTACTTC	TRBV5-4	NA	NA	TRBJ2-7
CATSTDMNTEAFF	TGTGCCACTTCGACAGATATGAACACTGAAGCTTTCTTT	TRBV2	NA	NA	TRBJ1-1
CARTGRGNEQFF	TGTGCCCGCACAGGGCGGGGAAATGAGCAGTTCTTC	TRBV28	NA	NA	TRBJ2-1
CAWGQGTTDTQYF	TGTGCCTGGGGACAGGGGACCACAGATACGCAGTATTTT	TRBV30	TRBD1	NA	TRBJ2-3
CASSPTSGTYNEQFF	TGTGCCAGCAGCCCGACTAGCGGAACATACAATGAGCAGTTCTTC	TRBV7-9	TRBD2	NA	TRBJ2-1
CASRPITRIQETQYF	TGTGCCAGCAGGCCCATCACGAGGATACAAGAGACCCAGTACTTC	TRBV6-5	NA	NA	TRBJ2-5
CASSFGASGKLYF	TGCGCCAGCAGCTTCGGGGCTAGCGGGAAGCTGTACTTC	TRBV5-1	TRBD2	NA	TRBJ2-7
CASSFRGGGSYNEQFF	TGTGCCAGCAGTTTTCGGGGGGGTGGGTCCTACAATGAGCAGTTCTTC	TRBV27	TRBD2	NA	TRBJ2-1
CASSSGQGGNNEQFF	TGTGCTAGCAGCTCCGGACAGGGTGGTAACAATGAGCAGTTCTTC	TRBV7-7	TRBD1	NA	TRBJ2-1
CASSSPGLAGGGSSYNEQFF	TGTGCCAGCAGCTCGCCGGGACTAGCGGGAGGGGGTAGCTCCTACAATGAGCAGTTCTTC	TRBV7-3	TRBD2	NA	TRBJ2-1
CASSLTEFYGYTF	TGTGCCAGCAGTCTGACAGAATTCTATGGCTACACCTTC	TRBV2	NA	NA	TRBJ1-2
CASSRGLGGYTF	TGTGCCAGCAGCAGGGGGCTAGGTGGCTACACCTTC	TRBV6-5	TRBD1	NA	TRBJ1-2
CASYPSTRGNTIYF	TGTGCCTCTTACCCAAGCACTAGGGGAAACACCATATATTTT	TRBV28	NA	NA	TRBJ1-3
CASSSIRTGGRNTQYF	TGTGCCAGCAGTTCGATAAGGACAGGGGGACGCAATACGCAGTATTTT	TRBV28	TRBD1	NA	TRBJ2-3
CASSVRDTHSYNEQFF	TGTGCCAGCAGTGTCCGGGACACTCACTCCTACAATGAGCAGTTCTTC	TRBV6-1	NA	once	TRBJ2-1
CASSPRGGVTHNEQFF	TGTGCCAGCAGCCCAAGGGGGGGAGTAACCCACAATGAGCAGTTCTTC	TRBV7-2	NA	NA	TRBJ2-1
CASSLGRGSYEQYF	TGTGCCAGCAGCTTAGGCAGGGGATCCTACGAGCAGTACTTC	TRBV7-9	NA	NA	TRBJ2-7
CASSLGGSQETQYF	TGTGCCAGCAGCTTAGGCGGCAGCCAAGAGACCCAGTACTTC	TRBV7-2	NA	NA	TRBJ2-5
CASSQTRLAGPHEQYF	TGTGCCAGCAGCCAAACCCGACTAGCGGGACCTCACGAGCAGTACTTC	TRBV14	TRBD2	NA	TRBJ2-7
CASSPDGEFGYTF	TGTGCCAGCTCACCGGACGGGGAATTTGGCTACACCTTC	TRBV18	NA	NA	TRBJ1-2
CASTGETGELFF	TGTGCCAGCACAGGGGAAACCGGGGAGCTGTTTTTT	TRBV7-9	NA	NA	TRBJ2-2
CATHLRDRVYEQYF	TGTGCCACCCACCTCCGGGACAGGGTCTACGAGCAGTACTTC	TRBV19	TRBD1	NA	TRBJ2-7
CASSQYQGVADNQPQHF	TGTGCCAGCAGCCAATACCAGGGGGTCGCGGACAATCAGCCCCAGCATTTT	TRBV4-2	TRBD1	once	TRBJ1-5
CASSSRAPGGSSTDTQYF	TGTGCCAGCAGTTCACGTGCACCAGGGGGATCGAGCACAGATACGCAGTATTTT	TRBV27	TRBD1	NA	TRBJ2-3
CASSTGTTSYEQYF	TGTGCCAGCAGTACCGGGACTACCTCCTACGAGCAGTACTTC	TRBV5-4	TRBD2	NA	TRBJ2-7
CASSQDWGSSSYEQYF	TGTGCCAGCAGCCAAGATTGGGGCAGCAGCTCCTACGAGCAGTACTTC	TRBV4-2	NA	NA	TRBJ2-7
CASTGKYEQYF	TGTGCCAGCACGGGGAAATACGAGCAGTACTTC	TRBV6-1	NA	NA	TRBJ2-7
CASGGGGISSYEQYF	TGCGCCAGCGGAGGGGGGGGGATAAGCTCCTACGAGCAGTACTTC	TRBV10-2	NA	NA	TRBJ2-7
CASSLRQGIETQYF	TGTGCCAGCAGCTTGCGACAGGGTATAGAGACCCAGTACTTC	TRBV5-6	TRBD1	NA	TRBJ2-5
CASSFFDGNYGYTF	TGTGCCAGCAGTTTTTTCGACGGGAACTATGGCTACACCTTC	TRBV28	NA	NA	TRBJ1-2
CASSESGRGNEQFF	TGTGCCAGCAGTGAATCCGGGAGGGGCAATGAGCAGTTCTTC	TRBV6-1	TRBD2	NA	TRBJ2-1
CASSLPAASYGYTF	TGTGCCAGCAGCTTGCCTGCGGCCTCCTATGGCTACACCTTC	TRBV5-6	NA	NA	TRBJ1-2